This T cell receptor (beta chain) is from a study of T cell responses to AZD1222 COVID-19 vaccine. Assay: immunoSEQ multiplex PCR; the TCRdb copy retains only in-frame clones and omits some. The sample totals 150,000 or so clones; its top ten clones hold 2.2%. The CDR3 totals 17 residues. V was clipped by 1 base and J by 3 bases, with 18 bases between them. Germline lookup yields CDR1 SGHKS and CDR2 YYEKEE (reference sequence). The sample comprised peripheral blood. The receptor was isolated from an adult in good health. The rearrangement links TRBV5-5 to TRBJ2-3; the D gene is possibly TRBD2 (7 bases). The CDR3 sequence is CASSLFRGARETDTQYF. The CDR3 DNA reads TGTGCCAGCAGCTTGTTTCGGGGGGCGAGGGAAACAGATACGCAGTATTTT. Supplemented by reference TRBV5-5 and TRBJ2-3, the full variable domain reads DAGVTQSPTHLIKTRGQQVTLRCSPISGHKSVSWYQQVLGQGPQFIFQYYEKEERGRGNFPDRFSARQFPNYSSELNVNALLLGDSALYLCASSLFRGARETDTQYFGPGTRLTVL.